The clone carrying this T cell receptor beta chain appeared many times. Its antigen is not known. Via MiXCR, TCRdb re-called the multiplex PCR reads, giving one row per CDR3 protein. The repertoire holds about 200,000 distinct CDR3 sequences, with roughly 31% as singletons. This record comes from a study of breast tumors, draining lymph nodes, adjacent tissues. Overall study results and limits: Compared with lymph nodes, tumors were less diverse; compared with nontumor tissue, more.

Between the trimmed V and J ends, which lost 5 bases and 4 bases, there was a span of 12 bases. Germline CDR1 and CDR2: MNHEY and SVGEGT. The CDR3 has 14 residues. Axillary draining lymph nodes of breast cancer patients supplied the node samples. The sequenced material came from axillary lymph node tissue. V and J are TRBV6-2 or TRBV6-3 and TRBJ1-5, with D possibly matching TRBD1 (6 bases). This sequence originates from a female donor with breast cancer. Some clones in this sample may be carry-over from other donors' samples. The CDR3 region has the DNA TGTGCCAGCAGTCTCCCACAGGGAAATCAGCCCCAGCATTTT. Protein sequence: CASSLPQGNQPQHF.